This T cell receptor beta chain was recovered during a study of beta chain features in type 1 diabetes. General study findings and limits: Shorter TCRB CDR3s, moderately but significantly so, were found in Type 1 diabetes patients in all four CD4+ subsets. Healthy donors had naive, central memory and Treg TCRB repertoires that appeared less similar than those seen among patients.

CDR1 is SGHTA, CDR2 FQGNSA, per germline. The trim removed 1 base at V and 5 bases at J, leaving 14 bases unmatched. The CDR3 is 18 residues long. Sequencing targeted expressed TCRB transcripts, as all isolated RNA had been reverse transcribed. TCRdb's copy holds only in-frame clones and misses some; the assay was immunoSEQ multiplex PCR. The profile shows about 290,000 clones, approximately 8% of them singletons. Concerning this clone itself: Antigen specificity is unknown.

Sequences were obtained from central memory CD4+ T cells from blood. This sequence was found in a woman aged 18-29 years in good health. The V gene is TRBV7-2, the J gene TRBJ2-3, with TRBD2 matching over 8 bases. This chain's CDR3 is CASSLDPPGAGGRDTQYF. CDR3 sequence (DNA): TGTGCCAGCAGCTTAGACCCGCCGGGGGCGGGGGGCAGAGATACGCAGTATTTT.